This T cell receptor beta chain is drawn from a study of T cell responses to AZD1222 COVID-19 vaccine. Broader study findings: At baseline, seropositivity was found in only five or six AZD1222 recipients.

Repertoires were generated with immunoSEQ multiplex PCR, while TCRdb's copy carries only in-frame clones and drops some. The sample lists 180,000 or so clones; around 94% were seen once. Regarding this clone: The antigen remains undetermined.

Germline V gene sequence: CDR1 GTSNPN, CDR2 SVGIG (reference sequence). V shed 5 bases and J shed 6 bases, with 17 bases lying between them. The CDR3 covers 13 residues. The TCR sequence derives from an adult in good health. The chain links TRBV30 to TRBJ2-7; maybe TRBD1 (6 bases). Source: peripheral blood, taken on day 0 of AZD1222 vaccination. The CDR3 nucleotides read TGTGCCTGGGGGGGACACCAAGGCTCCGAGCAGTACTTC. It yields the protein CAWGGHQGSEQYF.